Following are 9 T cell receptor beta chains from one sample sequenced in a study of cytomegalovirus exposure and HLA in healthy donors. The study ran its PCR with 60 Vbeta and 13 Jbeta primers. The table came from immunoSEQ multiplex PCR; TCRdb's copy has only in-frame clones and leaves some out. The sample holds approximately 210,000 clones, 82% seen once. Input material: PBMCs. All receptors come from a man aged 35 to 55 in good health and CMV-seropositive.

The chain has TRBV28 and TRBJ1-1; D is unresolved. The CDR3 covers 11 residues. Trimming cost V 5 bases and J 3 bases, with 4 bases left between them. The germline V gene encodes CDR1 MDHEN and CDR2 SYDVKM. CDR3 region: CASSPDTEAFF. DNA of the CDR3: TGTGCCAGCAGTCCCGACACTGAAGCTTTCTTT.

The rearrangement uses TRBV7-3 and TRBJ2-2; TRBD2 matches at 14 bases. V lost 5 bases to trimming and J lost 5 bases; unmatched junction nucleotides: 7. This CDR3 spans 17 amino acids. Germline CDR1 is SGHTA and CDR2 is FQGTGA. CDR3 sequence (DNA): TGTGCCAGCAGCGCGGGACTAGCGGGAGCGGGGACCGGGGAGCTGTTTTTT. This codes for CASSAGLAGAGTGELFF.

This clone has more than one count but fewer than ten. The V gene is TRBV11-3, the J gene TRBJ1-4; D is ambiguous. The CDR3 is 11 residues long. Trimming left V 3 bases short and J 7 bases short, with 3 bases between. Per germline, CDR1 SGHNT and CDR2 YENEEA. The CDR3 here is CASSFSEKLFF. CDR3 DNA: TGTGCCAGCAGCTTCAGTGAAAAACTGTTTTTT.

The V and J genes are TRBV19 and TRBJ1-5; 11 bases are shared with TRBD1. Trimming at V came to 4 bases and at J to 2 bases, leaving 1 base not matched to a gene. The CDR3 loop spans 15 amino acids. In germline, CDR1 is LNHDA, CDR2 SQIVND (reference sequence). CDR3 region: CASSRGQGGNQPQHF. DNA for the CDR3: TGTGCCAGTAGTAGGGGACAGGGGGGCAATCAGCCCCAGCATTTT. Full variable domain (remainder filled in from reference TRBV19 and TRBJ1-5): DGGITQSPKYLFRKEGQNVTLSCEQNLNHDAMYWYRQDPGQGLRLIYYSQIVNDFQKGDIAEGYSVSREKKESFPLTVTSAQKNPTAFYLCASSRGQGGNQPQHFGDGTRLSIL.

The chain uses TRBV19 and TRBJ2-7, with 7 bases aligning to TRBD1. The CDR3 runs 14 residues. V lost 4 bases to trimming and J lost 0 bases; unmatched junction nucleotides: 3. Germline-derived CDR1 and CDR2 are LNHDA and SQIVND (reference sequence). Written as DNA, the CDR3 is TGTGCCAGTAGTACCACAGGGGACTCCTACGAGCAGTACTTC. It translates to CASSTTGDSYEQYF.

The rearrangement links TRBV23-1 to TRBJ1-2, with D possibly matching TRBD1 (6 bases). TRBV23-1 is placed among ORFs of uncertain function. Between the trimmed V and J ends, which lost 1 base and 6 bases, there was a span of 12 bases. The CDR3 loop spans 14 amino acids. The CDR3 loop reads CASSQFTGFHGYTF. CDR3 nucleotides: TGCGCCAGCAGTCAATTCACAGGGTTCCATGGCTACACCTTC.

V gene TRBV6-5 combines with J gene TRBJ2-1; D may be TRBD1 (6 bases). The germline V gene has CDR1 MNHEY and CDR2 SVGAGI. With 0 bases removed from V and 1 base from J, the gap between germline ends came to 10 bases. The CDR3 is 16 residues long. The CDR3 bases are TGTGCCAGCAGTTACTCTCCGACAGGATCCTACAATGAGCAGTTCTTC. It yields the protein CASSYSPTGSYNEQFF.

This rearrangement joins TRBV7-9 to TRBJ2-3; D may be TRBD2 (6 bases). CDR1 and CDR2 from the germline V gene are SEHNR and FQNEAQ (reference sequence). The CDR3 length is 15 residues. Trimming cost V 5 bases and J 2 bases, with 14 bases left between them. The CDR3 DNA reads TGTGCCAGCAGCCCGGGGCGCGGGATCACAGATACGCAGTATTTT. It yields the protein CASSPGRGITDTQYF.

The chain is built from TRBV19 and TRBJ2-1, with a tentative D call TRBD2 (5 bases). CDR1 and CDR2 (germline): LNHDA, SQIVND (reference sequence). Between the trimmed V and J ends, which lost 3 bases and 0 bases, there was a span of 9 bases. CDR3 length: 15 amino acids. The CDR3 DNA reads TGTGCCAGTAGTATTCAGCGGAGCTCCTACAATGAGCAGTTCTTC. This encodes CASSIQRSSYNEQFF. The full variable domain, its missing parts supplied by reference TRBV19 and TRBJ2-1, is DGGITQSPKYLFRKEGQNVTLSCEQNLNHDAMYWYRQDPGQGLRLIYYSQIVNDFQKGDIAEGYSVSREKKESFPLTVTSAQKNPTAFYLCASSIQRSSYNEQFFGPGTRLTVL.